This TCR beta chain was retrieved from a study of CD8 T cells in Susac syndrome. When the RNA was reverse transcribed, random hexamers were used with an input of roughly 0.45 to 1 ug. Across 54 Vbeta and 13 Jbeta, TCR beta CDR3 was amplified with immunoSEQ multiplex PCR. One entry per CDR3 protein results from TCRdb running MiXCR on the immunoSEQ multiplex PCR reads. This table holds about 400,000 distinct CDR3 sequences, 75% to 90% found once. This clonotype has a handful of counts. The multiple sclerosis controls were treatment-naive patients with relapsing-remitting disease that was stable or active. FACS enriched CD8+ TEMRA cells, while bulk CD8+ and CD4+ were negatively isolated. This clonotype originated in a human donor with multiple sclerosis. Sequencing was carried out using CD8+ T cells from PBMCs.

This chain's CDR3 is CASTNARAYNEQFF. The CDR3 DNA is TGTGCCAGCACCAACGCCCGAGCCTACAATGAGCAGTTCTTC. The chain is built from TRBV6-1 and TRBJ2-1; D gene unclear. Germline CDR1 MNHNS, CDR2 SASEGT. The CDR3 has 14 residues. With 7 bases removed from V and 2 bases from J, the gap between germline ends came to 12 bases.